What follows are 5 T cell receptor beta chains derived from one specimen sequenced in a study of cytomegalovirus exposure and HLA in healthy donors. Assay: immunoSEQ multiplex PCR; the TCRdb copy retains only in-frame clones and omits some. Seen here are fewer than 200,000 clones, just under 90% observed once, and the top ten hold more than 1.2%. The sample was PBMCs. These receptors were collected from a woman aged 25 to 39 in good health and CMV-seronegative.

V is TRBV5-4 and J is TRBJ2-1; 11 nucleotides line up with TRBD1. After removal of 4 bases from V and 5 bases from J, the junction contained 5 bases not matched to a gene. Germline values: CDR1 SGHNT, CDR2 YYREEE (reference sequence). This CDR3 contains 15 residues. The CDR3 loop is CASSSRDRGDNEQFF. In nucleotides, the CDR3 is TGTGCCAGCAGCAGCCGGGACAGGGGGGACAATGAGCAGTTCTTC.

The chain employs TRBV2 and TRBJ1-3, with D tentatively TRBD1 (5 bases). The V end was cut by 5 bases, the J end by 0 bases, with 14 bases between. The germline V gene encodes CDR1 SNHLY and CDR2 FYNNEI. The CDR3 extends over 16 amino acids. The CDR3 sequence is CASSSDRVISGNTIYF. The CDR3 DNA reads TGTGCCAGCAGTTCCGACAGAGTCATCTCTGGAAACACCATATATTTT. Together with reference TRBV2 and TRBJ1-3, the CDR3 gives the full variable domain: EPEVTQTPSHQVTQMGQEVILRCVPISNHLYFYWYRQILGQKVEFLVSFYNNEISEKSEIFDDQFSVERPDGSNFTLKIRSTKLEDSAMYFCASSSDRVISGNTIYFGEGSWLTVV.

The V call is TRBV6-1, the J call TRBJ2-7; perhaps TRBD1 as D (6 bases). Germline V gene lookup returns CDR1 MNHNS and CDR2 SASEGT. The V gene lost 3 bases and the J gene lost 3 bases, with 15 bases spanning the gap. This CDR3 is 15 amino acids long. The CDR3 DNA reads as TGTGCCAGCAGTGAGCTAACAGGGTTTGGCTACGAGCAGTACTTC. Amino acid sequence: CASSELTGFGYEQYF.

The chain carries TRBV27 and TRBJ1-1; 9 bases are shared with TRBD1. Germline CDR1 reads MNHEY; CDR2 reads SMNVEV (reference sequence). J lost 1 base, V lost 1 base, and 1 base had no gene match. This CDR3 spans 15 amino acids. DNA of the CDR3: TGTGCCAGCAGTTTATGGACAGGGGAGAACACTGAAGCTTTCTTT. Translating it yields CASSLWTGENTEAFF.

The chain carries TRBV27 and TRBJ1-4; 7 bases map to TRBD1. The length of the CDR3 is 19 residues. The germline gives CDR1 MNHEY, CDR2 SMNVEV (reference sequence). The V segment lost 5 bases and the J segment 3 bases; nucleotides outside the gene matches: 18. CDR3 amino acids: CASSVKPRQGVRANEKLFF. In DNA, the CDR3 is TGTGCCAGCAGTGTCAAACCGAGACAGGGAGTTCGGGCTAATGAAAAACTGTTTTTT.